This T cell receptor beta chain stems from a study of Ad26.COV2.S vaccination and SARS-CoV-2 variants. As for the study in general: Ad26.COV2.S arm of COV1001 included the donor. The authors gave Ad26.COV2.S intramuscularly, either once or twice 56 days apart.

In regard to this clone: The antigen is undetermined.

Study outcomes and limitations: Post-vaccination spike-specific CD8+ and CD4+ T cell responses reportedly had substantial breadth.

Assay: immunoSEQ multiplex PCR; the TCRdb copy retains only in-frame clones and omits some. This table holds hundreds of thousands of clones, roughly nine tenths found once. V was pared by 5 bases and J by 6 bases, with 5 bases of the junction left unmatched. Germline lookup yields CDR1 MGHRA and CDR2 YSYEKL. The CDR3 contains 13 residues. The treatment denotes: around 19 received Ad26.COV2.S at low or high dose, single or two shots; about 5 received placebo; per-sample allocation not given. At day 63 after the first vaccine or placebo injection, samples were drawn. The shot given was an Ad26 vector that makes Wuhan-strain SARS-CoV-2 spike.

The sequence derives from a person aged 18-65 years who received the Ad26.COV2.S COVID-19 vaccine or a placebo. Source: peripheral blood, taken in a trial of Ad26.COV2.S vaccine versus placebo. The chain combines TRBV4-1 with TRBJ2-7; 9 bases fit TRBD1. The CDR3 is CASSIGQGFEQYV. Written as DNA, the CDR3 is TGCGCCAGCAGCATAGGACAGGGGTTCGAGCAGTACGTC.